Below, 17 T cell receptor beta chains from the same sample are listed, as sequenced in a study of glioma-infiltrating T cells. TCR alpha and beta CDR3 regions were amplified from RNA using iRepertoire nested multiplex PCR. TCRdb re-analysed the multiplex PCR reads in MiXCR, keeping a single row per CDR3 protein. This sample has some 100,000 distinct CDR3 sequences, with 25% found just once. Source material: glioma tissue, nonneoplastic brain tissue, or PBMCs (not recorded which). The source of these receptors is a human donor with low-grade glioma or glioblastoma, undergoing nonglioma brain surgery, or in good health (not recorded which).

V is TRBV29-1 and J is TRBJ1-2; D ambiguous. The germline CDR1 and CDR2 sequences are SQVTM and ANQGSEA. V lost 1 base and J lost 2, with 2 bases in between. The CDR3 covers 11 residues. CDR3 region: CSVEGNYGYTF. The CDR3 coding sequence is TGCAGCGTTGAAGGGAACTATGGCTACACCTTC.

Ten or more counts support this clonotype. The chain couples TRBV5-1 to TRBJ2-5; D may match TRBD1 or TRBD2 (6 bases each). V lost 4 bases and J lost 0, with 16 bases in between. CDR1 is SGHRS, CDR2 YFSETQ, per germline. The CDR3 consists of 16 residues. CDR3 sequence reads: CASSRGPGGYQETQYF. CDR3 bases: TGCGCCAGCAGCCGGGGGCCTGGAGGGTACCAAGAGACCCAGTACTTC.

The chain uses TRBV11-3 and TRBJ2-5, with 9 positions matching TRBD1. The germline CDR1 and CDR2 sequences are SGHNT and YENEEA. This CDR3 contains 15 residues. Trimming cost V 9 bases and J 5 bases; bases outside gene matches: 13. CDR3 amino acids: CARSHPGQGGETQYF. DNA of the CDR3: TGTGCCAGAAGTCACCCGGGACAGGGAGGGGAGACCCAGTACTTC. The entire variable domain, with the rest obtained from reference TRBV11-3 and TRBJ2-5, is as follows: EAGVVQSPRYKIIEKKQPVAFWCNPISGHNTLYWYLQNLGQGPELLIRYENEEAVDDSQLPKDRFSAERLKGVDSTLKIQPAELGDSAVYLCARSHPGQGGETQYFGPGTRLLVL.

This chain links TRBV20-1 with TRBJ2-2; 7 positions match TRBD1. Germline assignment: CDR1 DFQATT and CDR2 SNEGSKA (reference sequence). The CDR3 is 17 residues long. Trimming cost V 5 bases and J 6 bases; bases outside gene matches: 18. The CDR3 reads CSAGALPGKGAAGELFF. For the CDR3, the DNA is TGCAGTGCTGGAGCCTTACCGGGAAAGGGGGCAGCCGGGGAGCTGTTTTTT.

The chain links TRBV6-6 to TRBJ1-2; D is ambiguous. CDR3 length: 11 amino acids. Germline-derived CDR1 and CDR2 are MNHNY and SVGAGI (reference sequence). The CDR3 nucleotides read TGTGTTAGCAGTTACTCGGGTGGCTACACCTTC. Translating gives CVSSYSGGYTF.

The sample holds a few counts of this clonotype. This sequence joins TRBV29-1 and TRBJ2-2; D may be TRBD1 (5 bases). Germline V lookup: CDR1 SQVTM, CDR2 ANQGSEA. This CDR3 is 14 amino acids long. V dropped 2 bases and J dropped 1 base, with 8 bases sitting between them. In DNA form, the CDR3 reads TGCAGCGTTGAAAGCCAGGGGAACACCGGGGAGCTGTTTTTT. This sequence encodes CSVESQGNTGELFF.

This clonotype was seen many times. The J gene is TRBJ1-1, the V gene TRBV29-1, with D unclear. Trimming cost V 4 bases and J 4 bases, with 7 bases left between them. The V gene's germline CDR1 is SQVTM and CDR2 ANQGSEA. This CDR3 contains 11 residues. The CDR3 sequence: CSVATFTEAFF. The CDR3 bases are TGCAGCGTTGCGACGTTCACTGAAGCTTTCTTT.

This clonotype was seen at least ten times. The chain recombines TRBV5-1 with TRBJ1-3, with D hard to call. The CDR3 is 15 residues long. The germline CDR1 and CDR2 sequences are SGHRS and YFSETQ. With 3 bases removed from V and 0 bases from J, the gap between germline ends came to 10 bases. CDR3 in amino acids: CASSSGRGSGNTIYF. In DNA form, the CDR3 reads TGCGCCAGCAGCTCTGGACGGGGCTCTGGAAACACCATATATTTT.

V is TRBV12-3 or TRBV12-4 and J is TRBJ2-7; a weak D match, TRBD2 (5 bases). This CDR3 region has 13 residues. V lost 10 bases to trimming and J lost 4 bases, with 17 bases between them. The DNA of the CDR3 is TGTGCCACCACCCTCTCGGGATCGTACGAGCAGTACTTC. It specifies CATTLSGSYEQYF.

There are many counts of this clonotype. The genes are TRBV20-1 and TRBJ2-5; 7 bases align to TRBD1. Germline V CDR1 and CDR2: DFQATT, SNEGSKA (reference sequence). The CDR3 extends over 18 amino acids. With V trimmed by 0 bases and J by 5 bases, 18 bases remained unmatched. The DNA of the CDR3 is TGCAGTGCTAGAGATCACAGGGGAAGGGGGCTACTAATGGAGACCCAGTACTTC. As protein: CSARDHRGRGLLMETQYF.

The CDR3 DNA reads as TGTGCCAGCAGCGGCCCGGGACGCTTCCAAGAGACCCAGTACTTC. Encoded protein: CASSGPGRFQETQYF. The chain carries TRBV2 and TRBJ2-5; D may correspond to TRBD1 or TRBD2 (5 bases each). Per germline, CDR1 SNHLY and CDR2 FYNNEI. The CDR3 is made up of 15 amino acids. Trimming took off 6 bases at V and 1 base at J, with 15 bases between the two ends. Variable domain in full (rest from reference TRBV2 and TRBJ2-5): EPEVTQTPSHQVTQMGQEVILRCVPISNHLYFYWYRQILGQKVEFLVSFYNNEISEKSEIFDDQFSVERPDGSNFTLKIRSTKLEDSAMYFCASSGPGRFQETQYFGPGTRLLVL.

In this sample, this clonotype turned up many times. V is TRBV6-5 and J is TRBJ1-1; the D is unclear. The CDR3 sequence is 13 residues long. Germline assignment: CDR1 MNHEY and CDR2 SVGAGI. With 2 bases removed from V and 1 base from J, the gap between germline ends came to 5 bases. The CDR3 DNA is TGTGCCAGCAGTTACGAGGGGAACACTGAAGCTTTCTTT. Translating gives CASSYEGNTEAFF.

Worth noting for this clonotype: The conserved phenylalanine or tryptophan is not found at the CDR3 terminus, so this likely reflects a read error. The CDR3 nucleotides read TGTGCCAGCAGAACGTCAACGGAGACCCAGTACTGC. This codes for CASRTSTETQYC. The chain is built from TRBV6-2 or TRBV6-3 and TRBJ2-5, with D uncertain. Germline assignment: CDR1 MNHEY and CDR2 SVGEGT. The CDR3 runs to 12 residues. The V and J ends lost 6 bases and 5 bases respectively, with 10 bases between them.

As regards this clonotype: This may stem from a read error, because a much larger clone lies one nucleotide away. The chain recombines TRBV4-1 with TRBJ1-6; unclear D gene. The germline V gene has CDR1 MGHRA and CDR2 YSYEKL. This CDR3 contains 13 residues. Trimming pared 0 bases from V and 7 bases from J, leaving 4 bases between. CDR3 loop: CASSQEVNSPLHF. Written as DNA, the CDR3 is TGCGCCAGCAGCCAAGAGGTGAATTCACCCCTCCACTTT.

CDR3 loop: CARPQGAGANVLTF. CDR3 nucleotides: TGTGCCAGACCACAGGGCGCTGGGGCCAACGTCCTGACTTTC. The chain combines TRBV6-1 with TRBJ2-6; D might be TRBD1 (6 bases). The V and J ends lost 9 bases and 2 bases respectively, with 11 bases between them. There are 14 residues in the CDR3. The germline CDR1 and CDR2 sequences are MNHNS and SASEGT.

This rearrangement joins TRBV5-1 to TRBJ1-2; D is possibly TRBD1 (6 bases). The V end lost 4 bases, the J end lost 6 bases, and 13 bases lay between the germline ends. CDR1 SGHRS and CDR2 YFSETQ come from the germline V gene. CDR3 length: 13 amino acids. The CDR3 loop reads CASSPNRENGYTF. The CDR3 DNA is TGCGCCAGCAGCCCTAACAGGGAAAATGGCTACACCTTC.

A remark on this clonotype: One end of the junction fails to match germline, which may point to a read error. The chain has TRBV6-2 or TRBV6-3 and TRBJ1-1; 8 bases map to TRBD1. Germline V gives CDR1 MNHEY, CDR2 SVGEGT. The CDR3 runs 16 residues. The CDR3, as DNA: TGTGCCAGCAGCCGCGGGCCGACAGGGGTTAACGCTGAAGCTTTCTTC. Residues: CASSRGPTGVNAEAFF.